Each of the 14 T cell receptor beta chains below was sequenced from the same sample in a study of tumor and adjacent non-tumor tissue in lung cancer (dated by TCRdb to the late 2010s). The receptor library was made with multiplex PCR. The sequencing machine was an Illumina HiSeq 2500. TCRbeta libraries were constructed through three rounds of nested PCR with primers (Table S4) according to protocols modified from ARM-PCR. Using fastp at Q25 and MiXCR, TCRdb reprocessed the public reads and kept productive beta chains. Each CDR3 protein gets just one entry, which takes the most common genes and DNA from the rows behind it. The sample yields 84,000 or so distinct CDR3 sequences; roughly three fifths were counted once. 15% of the sample rests with the top ten. RNA was isolated from bulk, unsorted tissue, and RNA quality was assessed with a NanoDrop ND-1000 and an Agilent 2100. Sequenced material: lung tumor tissue. These receptors all come from a man between 70 and 80 years old with non-small cell lung cancer.

In the case of this clonotype: No conserved phenylalanine or tryptophan ends this CDR3, so it is likely a read error. CDR3 protein: CVISDRDRAFNEQFS. CDR3 DNA sequence: TGTGTCATCAGTGACCGGGACAGGGCGTTCAATGAGCAGTTCTCC. The chain combines TRBV10-3 with TRBJ2-1, with 9 bases identical to TRBD1. CDR1 ENHRY and CDR2 SYGVKD come from the germline V gene. The CDR3 has 15 residues.

This clonotype was counted only a few times. A single base separates this from a much larger clone, so it may be a read error. This chain uses TRBV7-8 with TRBJ2-7; D gene ambiguous. The V and J ends lost 7 bases and 2 bases respectively, with 9 bases between them. Per germline, CDR1 SGHVS and CDR2 FQNEAQ. CDR3 length equals 12 residues. The CDR3 protein is CASNIVAYEQYF. In DNA form, the CDR3 reads TGTGCCAGCAACATAGTAGCCTACGAGCAGTACTTC.

As to this clonotype: At one boundary the junction diverges from the germline segment, which might be a read error. This chain links TRBV6-2 or TRBV6-3 with TRBJ1-5; D is uncertain. This CDR3 has 15 residues. Germline values: CDR1 MNHEY, CDR2 SVGEGT. The CDR3 region is CASSHGQDLEQPQHF. Here the CDR3 DNA reads TGTGCCAGCAGCCACGGTCAGGATCTGGAACAGCCCCAACATTTT.

Remarks on this clonotype: This CDR3 fails to terminate in the conserved phenylalanine or tryptophan, so it likely reflects a read error. Because the CDR3's place on the DNA is in doubt, the DNA is left out and the CDR3 is given as listed by TCRdb. V usage is TRBV11-1 and J usage is TRBJ2-7; the table's D call TRBD1 went unverified against the DNA. The CDR3 length equals 13 residues, ends included. Per the germline V gene, CDR1 is SGHAT and CDR2 is FQDESV (reference sequence). CDR3 protein: CASSSKTDYEQYL.

Turning to this clonotype: A read error may be the cause here, since a much bigger clone is one base away. The CDR3 does not end in the conserved phenylalanine or tryptophan, so this is likely a read error. The chain combines TRBV11-2 with TRBJ1-6, with D possibly TRBD1 on 6 matching bases. Germline values: CDR1 SGHAT, CDR2 FQNNGV. The CDR3 is made up of 16 amino acids. The DNA for the CDR3 is TGTACCAGCAGCTTAGATGGGGGCTGGGTTGGGTCACCCCTCCACTTG. Its protein is CTSSLDGGWVGSPLHL.

This clonotype has just a few counts. At one boundary the junction diverges from the germline segment, which might be a read error. V is TRBV6-1 and J is TRBJ2-3; D is possibly TRBD1 or TRBD2 (5 bases each). The CDR3 runs to 15 residues. CDR1 and CDR2 from the germline V gene are MNHNS and SASEGT. CDR3 region: CASSGGAGRTDTQYF. The CDR3 region has the DNA TGTGCCAGCAGTGGAGGGGCAGGGCGCACAGATACACAGTATTTT.

This clonotype was counted a few times. Being one base from a much bigger clone, this may be a read error. The V call is TRBV6-5, the J call TRBJ1-6; the D is unclear. This CDR3 region has 12 residues. CDR1 and CDR2 from the germline V gene are MNHEY and SVGAGI. CDR3 protein: CASSFRNSPLRF. The CDR3 bases are TGTGCCAGCAGTTTTCGTAATTCACCCCTCCGCTTT.

This clonotype was counted only a few times. Possible read error: a much larger clone is one base away. V and J are TRBV5-4 and TRBJ2-3, with D tentatively TRBD2 (5 bases). The CDR3 is 14 residues long. Germline assignment: CDR1 SGHNT and CDR2 YYREEE (reference sequence). CDR3 loop: CANSSHGGTDTQYF. CDR3 DNA sequence: TGTGCCAACAGCTCGCACGGGGGCACAGATACGCAGTATTTT.

This clonotype has ten or more counts. V and J are TRBV6-5 and TRBJ2-1; TRBD1 agrees at 7 bases. Germline V gene sequence: CDR1 MNHEY, CDR2 SVGAGI. V dropped 6 bases and J dropped 1; count of bases not matched to a gene: 6. The CDR3 extends over 15 amino acids. The CDR3 sequence is CASRPDRESYNEQFF. CDR3 sequence (DNA): TGTGCCAGCAGGCCCGACAGGGAATCCTACAATGAGCAGTTCTTC.

Notes on this clonotype: Germline is not matched at one junction end, which may reflect a read error. The J gene is TRBJ2-2, the V gene TRBV11-2, with 7 bases fitting TRBD1. CDR3 length equals 15 residues. Germline V gives CDR1 SGHAT, CDR2 FQNNGV. The CDR3 nucleotides are TGTGCCAGCACCTTGGGCAGGGGGAGAACCGGGGAGCTATTTTTT. This encodes CASTLGRGRTGELFF.

A word on this clonotype: A much larger clonotype is one base distant, so this may be a read error. The final CDR3 position lacks the conserved phenylalanine or tryptophan, pointing to a likely read error. This chain uses TRBV7-9 with TRBJ2-1; TRBD2 matches at 8 bases. J gave up 8 bases and V 5 bases, and 11 bases lay outside the gene matches. This CDR3 spans 15 amino acids. Germline CDR1 SEHNR, CDR2 FQNEAQ (reference sequence). This CDR3 reads CASSRRSGGSDEQFS. As DNA, the CDR3 is TGTGCCAGCAGCCGCAGGAGCGGGGGTTCCGATGAGCAGTTCTCC.

This clonotype was counted a single time. A read error may be the cause here, since a much bigger clone is one base away. The V gene is TRBV4-2, the J gene TRBJ2-2; D may be TRBD2 (6 bases). The CDR3 extends over 15 amino acids. Germline V gene sequence: CDR1 LGHNA, CDR2 YNFKEQ. CDR3 loop: CANSLGWEDTGELFF. In DNA form, the CDR3 reads TGTGCCAACAGCCTGGGATGGGAGGACACCGGGGAGCTGTTTTTT.

This clonotype was recorded a few times. Relative to the germline gene, one junction end is altered; a read error may explain this. DNA of the CDR3: TGTACCAGCAGCGCGGGATCTCAGGGGAACACTGAAGCTTTCTTT. Protein: CTSSAGSQGNTEAFF. This chain connects TRBV7-9 to TRBJ1-1, with D possibly being TRBD1 (5 bases). The germline V gene has CDR1 SEHNR and CDR2 FQNEAQ (reference sequence). The CDR3 has 15 amino acids.

As for this clonotype: A much larger clonotype is one base distant, so this may be a read error. The V call is TRBV10-2, the J call TRBJ2-2; TRBD2 might be the D (6 bases). The CDR3 is 13 residues long. Germline lookup yields CDR1 WSHSY and CDR2 SAAADI. CDR3 coding DNA: TGCGCCAGCAAGGAGGGGAACGCCGGGGAGCTGTTTTTT. Residues: CASKEGNAGELFF.